This T cell receptor beta chain was found in a study of T cells in Graves' hyperthyroidism and ophthalmopathy. The source material, RNA transcripts, was used to amplify TCR beta CDR3 regions. HTBI primers were employed in a first-round RT-PCR of the TCR CDR3. From the multiplex PCR reads, TCRdb called clonotypes with MiXCR, one entry per CDR3 protein. The sample has more than 350,000 distinct CDR3 sequences, roughly 15% seen once; the top ten hold around a third. Germline CDR1 SNHLY, CDR2 FYNNEI. V lost 4 bases to trimming and J lost 3 bases; unmatched junction nucleotides: 6. CDR3 size: 15 residues. Input material: blood. The rearrangement joins TRBV2 to TRBJ2-1; 7 nucleotides align to TRBD2. The TCR comes from a woman aged 30 to 39 with Graves' hyperthyroidism that later progressed to Graves' ophthalmopathy. DNA for the CDR3: TGTGCCAGCAGTGCCCCGGGGAGGGGCTACAATGAGCAGTTCTTC. Amino acid sequence: CASSAPGRGYNEQFF.